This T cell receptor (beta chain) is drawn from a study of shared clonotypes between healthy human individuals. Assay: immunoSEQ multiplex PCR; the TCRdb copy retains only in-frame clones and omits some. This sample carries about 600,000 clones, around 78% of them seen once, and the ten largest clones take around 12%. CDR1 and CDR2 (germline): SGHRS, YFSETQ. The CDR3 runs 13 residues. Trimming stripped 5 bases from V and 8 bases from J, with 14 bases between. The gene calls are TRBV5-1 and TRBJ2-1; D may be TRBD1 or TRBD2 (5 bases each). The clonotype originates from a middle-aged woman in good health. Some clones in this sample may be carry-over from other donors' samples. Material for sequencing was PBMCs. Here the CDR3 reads CASSSGPGDEQFF. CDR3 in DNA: TGCGCCAGCAGTTCGGGACCCGGCGATGAGCAGTTCTTC.